This T cell receptor (beta chain) appears in the sequencing data of a study of cytomegalovirus exposure and HLA in healthy donors. In the PCR, 60 Vbeta and 13 Jbeta primers were used. Data came from immunoSEQ multiplex PCR; TCRdb stores just in-frame clones and leaves some out. The sample yields roughly 130,000 clones, roughly 70% seen once. There are 14 residues in the CDR3. The trim removed 0 bases at V and 9 bases at J, leaving 4 bases unmatched. Germline V CDR1 and CDR2: SGDLS, YYNGEE. The sequencing input was PBMCs. The V call is TRBV9, the J call TRBJ2-1, with TRBD2 identical over 9 bases. This clonotype was sampled from a man aged 18 to 35 in good health and CMV-seropositive. CDR3 nucleotide sequence: TGTGCCAGCAGCGTAGCTAGCGGGACTGGTGAGCAGTTCTTC. It codes for CASSVASGTGEQFF.